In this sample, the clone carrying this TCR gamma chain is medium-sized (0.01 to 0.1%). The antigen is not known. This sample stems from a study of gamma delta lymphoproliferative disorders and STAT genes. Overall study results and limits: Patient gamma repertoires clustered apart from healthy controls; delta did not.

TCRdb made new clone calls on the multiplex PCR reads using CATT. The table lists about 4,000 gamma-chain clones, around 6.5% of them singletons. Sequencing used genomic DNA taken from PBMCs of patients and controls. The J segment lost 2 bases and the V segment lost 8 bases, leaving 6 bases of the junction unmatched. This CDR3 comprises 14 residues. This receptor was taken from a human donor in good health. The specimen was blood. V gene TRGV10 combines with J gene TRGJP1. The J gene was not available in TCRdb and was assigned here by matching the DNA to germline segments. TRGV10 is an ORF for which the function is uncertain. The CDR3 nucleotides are TGTGCTGCGTGGGATATCACCACTGGTTGGTTCAAGATATTT. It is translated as CAAWDITTGWFKIF.